The 32 T cell receptor beta chains below all came from one sample that was sequenced in a study of T-cell memory formation after mild COVID-19. MiXCR, applied by TCRdb to the 5' RACE reads, yields one record per CDR3 protein. The table lists about 400,000 distinct CDR3 sequences, 20% to 25% of them singletons. The sample consisted of PBMCs or a T cell subset sorted from them (not recorded which). The receptor set was obtained from an adult woman who had mild COVID-19 (a few samples of this study predate the infection). Cell type and time point are not known.

J is TRBJ2-2 and V is TRBV12-3 or TRBV12-4, with TRBD2 matching over 8 bases. This CDR3 is built from 16 residues. Trimming at V came to 4 bases and at J to 3 bases, leaving 7 bases not matched to a gene. CDR3 loop: CASSWAGGAYTGELFF. The DNA of the CDR3 is TGTGCCAGCAGTTGGGCGGGGGGCGCGTACACCGGGGAGCTGTTTTTT.

This chain links TRBV24-1 with TRBJ1-5, with D perhaps TRBD1 (6 bases). There are 14 residues in the CDR3. Between the trimmed V and J ends, which lost 4 bases and 2 bases, there was a span of 8 bases. Germline V CDR1 and CDR2: KGHDR, SFDVKD. CDR3 DNA sequence: TGTGCCACCAGTGAGACAGGCTGCAATCAGCCCCAGCATTTT. Translated, it gives CATSETGCNQPQHF.

This clonotype has ten or more counts. DNA for the CDR3: TGTGCCAGCAGTTCGACTGGCGGCAACACCGGGGAGCTGTTTTTT. It codes for CASSSTGGNTGELFF. This chain links TRBV27 with TRBJ2-2; no clear D gene. CDR3 size: 15 residues. The germline gives CDR1 MNHEY, CDR2 SMNVEV (reference sequence). The V end was cut by 4 bases, the J end by 2 bases, with 11 bases between.

V gene TRBV21-1 combines with J gene TRBJ2-7; the table's D call of TRBD1 was not tested on the DNA. TRBV21-1 is noted as a pseudogene. This CDR3 region has 15 residues. The CDR3 is CASSKGVRDSYEQYF. The DNA for the CDR3 is TGTGCCAGCAGCAAAGGGGTAAGGGACAGCTACGAGCAGTACTTC.

This chain uses TRBV2 with TRBJ2-4; no definite D call. This CDR3 is 13 amino acids long. The V end was cut by 7 bases, the J end by 10 bases, with 17 bases between. The germline gives CDR1 SNHLY, CDR2 FYNNEI. In nucleotides, the CDR3 is TGTGCCAGCAATGAGGACGGAGCCTATATTCAGTACTTC. This translates into CASNEDGAYIQYF.

J is TRBJ1-4 and V is TRBV30; tentative D call: TRBD1 (6 bases). In germline, CDR1 is GTSNPN, CDR2 SVGIG (reference sequence). The V gene lost 0 bases and the J gene lost 7 bases, with 12 bases spanning the gap. This CDR3 spans 14 amino acids. The CDR3 DNA follows: TGTGCCTGGAGTGTGGGGGGGCCAAGTGAAAAACTGTTTTTT. This translates into CAWSVGGPSEKLFF.

The CDR3 nucleotides are TGTGCCAGCAGTTTTTTGGTTGAGCAGTTCTTC. Translated, it gives CASSFLVEQFF. The V and J genes are TRBV12-3 or TRBV12-4 and TRBJ2-1; D remains ambiguous. V was trimmed by 3 bases and J by 9 bases, leaving 6 bases between them. The CDR3 spans 11 residues.

In this sample, this clonotype turned up a few times. V and J are TRBV9 and TRBJ1-3, with D possibly TRBD1 on 6 matching bases. The CDR3 length is 16 residues. The V and J ends lost 3 bases and 8 bases respectively, with 21 bases between them. Germline CDR1 reads SGDLS; CDR2 reads YYNGEE. The CDR3 is CASSGRRHTQGHTIYF. The CDR3 DNA reads TGTGCCAGCAGCGGACGAAGACACACACAGGGTCACACCATATATTTT. The whole variable domain, remainder taken from reference TRBV9 and TRBJ1-3, is DSGVTQTPKHLITATGQRVTLRCSPRSGDLSVYWYQQSLDQGLQFLIQYYNGEERAKGNILERFSAQQFPDLHSELNLSSLELGDSALYFCASSGRRHTQGHTIYFGEGSWLTVV.

J is TRBJ2-3 and V is TRBV6-4, with 10 positions matching TRBD2. Germline V gene sequence: CDR1 MRHNA, CDR2 SNTAGT. The V gene end was trimmed by 2 bases and the J gene end by 1 base; junction bases not matched to a gene: 6. This CDR3 has 17 residues. The CDR3 DNA follows: TGTGCCAGCAGTGACCCACCTCTAGCGGGAGGCACAGATACGCAGTATTTT. Residues: CASSDPPLAGGTDTQYF.

This clonotype was counted at least ten times. V and J are TRBV4-3 and TRBJ2-5, with TRBD2 matching 7 bases. Per the germline V gene, CDR1 is LGHNA and CDR2 is YSLEER. Trimming removed 3 bases from V and 5 bases from J; junction bases left unmatched: 6. The CDR3 totals 14 residues. The DNA for the CDR3 is TGCGCCAGCAGCCAGAGAGGCGGGAGCGAGACCCAGTACTTC. This sequence encodes CASSQRGGSETQYF.

This sequence joins TRBV6-6 and TRBJ2-7; D possibly corresponds to TRBD2 (5 bases). This CDR3 spans 13 amino acids. V was pared by 7 bases and J by 5 bases, with 15 bases between. Germline V lookup: CDR1 MNHNY, CDR2 SVGAGI (reference sequence). CDR3 region: CASTLGLSNEQYF. CDR3 sequence (DNA): TGTGCCAGCACCCTCGGACTGAGTAACGAGCAGTACTTC.

This clonotype has a handful of counts. The chain employs TRBV20-1 and TRBJ2-2; TRBD2 might be the D (6 bases). The CDR3 spans 15 residues. V was trimmed by 5 bases and J by 1 base, leaving 14 bases between them. CDR1 is DFQATT and CDR2 is SNEGSKA in the germline V gene (reference sequence). CDR3 in DNA: TGCAGTGCTGGGACGGGACTCCTGAACACCGGGGAGCTGTTTTTT. Translation: CSAGTGLLNTGELFF.

This clonotype was seen only a few times. The chain recombines TRBV27 with TRBJ1-5; D gene uncertain. The CDR3 totals 13 residues. V lost 3 bases, J lost 5 bases, and 8 bases lay in between. The germline gives CDR1 MNHEY, CDR2 SMNVEV (reference sequence). CDR3 in DNA: TGTGCCAGCAGTTTTTATATCGATCAGCCCCAGCATTTT. As protein: CASSFYIDQPQHF.

The chain couples TRBV6-5 to TRBJ2-7, with a weak D call TRBD2 (6 bases). With 2 bases removed from V and 4 bases from J, the gap between germline ends came to 18 bases. The CDR3 is 16 residues long. Germline-derived CDR1 and CDR2 are MNHEY and SVGAGI. DNA for the CDR3: TGTGCCAGCAGTTACACGAACCGGGGGTCGGGGTACGAGCAGTACTTC. Translated, it gives CASSYTNRGSGYEQYF.

The sample holds one count of this clonotype. The chain recombines TRBV10-3 with TRBJ2-3, with D uncertain. Germline values: CDR1 ENHRY, CDR2 SYGVKD. V lost 2 bases to trimming and J lost 4 bases, with 4 bases between them. This CDR3 spans 12 amino acids. CDR3 loop: CAISETSDTQYF. DNA of the CDR3: TGTGCCATCAGTGAGACATCAGATACGCAGTATTTT.

The rearrangement uses TRBV7-2 and TRBJ2-1, with D perhaps TRBD1 (5 bases). Germline V gene sequence: CDR1 SGHTA, CDR2 FQGNSA. The CDR3 spans 15 residues. Trimming stripped 2 bases from V and 0 bases from J, with 8 bases between. CDR3 bases: TGTGCCAGCAGCTTACAAGGGGCCTCCTACAATGAGCAGTTCTTC. Protein: CASSLQGASYNEQFF.

J is TRBJ1-1 and V is TRBV25-1; no firm D call. This CDR3 comprises 12 residues. Trimming removed 4 bases from V and 11 bases from J, with 14 bases in between. Germline values: CDR1 MGHDK, CDR2 SYGVNS. CDR3 sequence reads: CASSVYSQRAFF. CDR3 bases: TGTGCCAGCAGTGTATACAGTCAGAGGGCTTTCTTT.

The chain couples TRBV6-5 to TRBJ1-6; D is uncertain. In germline, CDR1 is MNHEY, CDR2 SVGAGI. The length of the CDR3 is 14 residues. V lost 0 bases, J lost 9 bases, and 9 bases lay in between. Here the CDR3 DNA reads TGTGCCAGCAGTTACTCTGGCAGTTCTTCACCCCTCCACTTT. Amino acids: CASSYSGSSSPLHF.

This clonotype was counted only a few times. The chain is built from TRBV4-3 and TRBJ1-2; a possible D gene is TRBD1 (5 bases). V was clipped by 1 base and J by 2 bases, with 17 bases between them. Per the germline V gene, CDR1 is LGHNA and CDR2 is YSLEER. The CDR3 sequence is 17 residues long. The CDR3 spells CASSQGLDTFQNYGYTF. In DNA, the CDR3 is TGCGCCAGCAGCCAAGGTTTGGACACATTCCAAAACTATGGCTACACCTTC.

V and J are TRBV21-1 and TRBJ1-5; TRBD1, as called in the table, went unchecked against the DNA. TRBV21-1 is a documented pseudogene. The CDR3 has 19 residues. The DNA for the CDR3 is TGTGCCAGCAGCAAGCTAGGGACACTGGGTAGTTTGAGCAATCAGCCCCAGCATTTT. This sequence encodes CASSKLGTLGSLSNQPQHF.

This clonotype has just a few counts. The gene calls are TRBV7-3 and TRBJ2-3; 10 positions match TRBD2. Germline lookup yields CDR1 SGHTA and CDR2 FQGTGA. The CDR3 has 16 amino acids. With 5 bases clipped from V and 2 bases from J, the junction kept 7 bases outside the gene matches. CDR3 sequence reads: CASSPKRGGYTDTQYF. The CDR3 DNA reads as TGTGCCAGCAGCCCCAAGCGGGGGGGGTACACAGATACGCAGTATTTT.

The chain links TRBV7-6 to TRBJ2-7; D unresolved. CDR3 length: 13 residues. CDR1 is SGHVS and CDR2 is FNYEAQ in the germline V gene. Between the trimmed V and J ends, which lost 5 bases and 4 bases, there was a span of 12 bases. CDR3 DNA: TGTGCCAGCAGCCCGGGCGAGTTTTACGAGCAGTACTTC. Translated, it gives CASSPGEFYEQYF.

This clonotype was found a few times. The chain is built from TRBV20-1 and TRBJ2-3; the D is unclear. The V and J ends lost 0 bases and 12 bases respectively, with 16 bases between them. This CDR3 region has 13 residues. The germline V gene encodes CDR1 DFQATT and CDR2 SNEGSKA (reference sequence). CDR3 loop: CSAREWAEPSQYF. In DNA, the CDR3 is TGCAGTGCTAGAGAGTGGGCGGAACCTTCTCAGTATTTT.

This clonotype was seen more than once but under ten times. The chain has TRBV6-5 and TRBJ1-1; a weak D match, TRBD1 (5 bases). The germline V and J ends were trimmed by 5 bases and 4 bases, with 26 bases remaining between them. CDR1 and CDR2 from the germline V gene are MNHEY and SVGAGI. CDR3 length: 18 amino acids. The CDR3 region is CASSMGGPTGMGSTEAFF. CDR3 sequence (DNA): TGTGCCAGCAGTATGGGGGGACCGACGGGAATGGGATCCACTGAAGCTTTCTTT.

This clonotype was recorded a few times. The chain employs TRBV20-1 and TRBJ1-1, with D unclear. There are 12 residues in the CDR3. V was shortened by 3 bases and J by 4 bases, with 9 bases between the two germline ends. Germline V gives CDR1 DFQATT, CDR2 SNEGSKA (reference sequence). DNA for the CDR3: TGCAGTGCTAGGGAGCCCGTCACTGAAGCTTTCTTT. Translation: CSAREPVTEAFF.

V usage is TRBV20-1 and J usage is TRBJ2-3; 7 nucleotides agree with TRBD2. V lost 0 bases, J lost 0 bases, and 12 bases stayed unmatched. In germline, CDR1 is DFQATT, CDR2 SNEGSKA (reference sequence). This CDR3 comprises 18 residues. The CDR3: CSARDPSGRVTSTDTQYF. CDR3 sequence (DNA): TGCAGTGCTAGAGATCCCAGTGGGAGGGTAACTAGCACAGATACGCAGTATTTT.

This clonotype was seen a few times. CDR3 protein: CASSYGRGRGNEQFF. DNA for the CDR3: TGTGCCAGCAGTTACGGTAGGGGACGCGGCAATGAGCAGTTCTTC. The genes are TRBV6-2 or TRBV6-3 and TRBJ2-1; D tentatively reads TRBD1 or TRBD2 (5 bases each). Germline V gives CDR1 MNHEY, CDR2 SVGEGT. The CDR3 spans 15 residues. V lost 2 bases and J 6 bases, leaving 14 bases between the germline ends.

The chain is built from TRBV24-1 and TRBJ2-7; D gene unclear. The CDR3 spans 13 residues. Trimming took off 3 bases at V and 7 bases at J, with 12 bases between the two ends. CDR1 is KGHDR, CDR2 SFDVKD, per germline. CDR3 in amino acids: CATSDPSLPEQYF. CDR3 DNA sequence: TGTGCCACCAGTGATCCTTCACTACCTGAGCAGTACTTC.

The chain recombines TRBV19 with TRBJ2-3; 11 nucleotides line up with TRBD2. V shed 4 bases and J 4 bases; nucleotides not matched to a gene: 7. Germline V gene sequence: CDR1 LNHDA, CDR2 SQIVND (reference sequence). The CDR3 covers 16 residues. The CDR3, as DNA: TGTGCCAGTAGTACCGGGGGACTAGCGGCCCCAGATACGCAGTATTTT. Protein sequence: CASSTGGLAAPDTQYF.

CDR3 sequence: CASSLSFLWDRDTGELFF. DNA of the CDR3: TGTGCCAGCAGTTTATCCTTCCTTTGGGACAGAGACACCGGGGAGCTGTTTTTT. The chain is built from TRBV27 and TRBJ2-2; 7 bases match TRBD1. Germline CDR1 reads MNHEY; CDR2 reads SMNVEV (reference sequence). Trimming at V came to 0 bases and at J to 3 bases, leaving 10 bases not matched to a gene. This CDR3 spans 18 amino acids.

This clonotype was picked up a small number of times. The chain uses TRBV6-2 or TRBV6-3 and TRBJ1-5; D perhaps matches TRBD1 (6 bases). This CDR3 has 16 residues. With 4 bases removed from V and 6 bases from J, the gap between germline ends came to 19 bases. From germline, CDR1 is MNHEY and CDR2 SVGEGT. This CDR3 reads CASSSIPGQRIQPQHF. CDR3 nucleotide sequence: TGTGCCAGCAGTTCCATCCCTGGACAGAGGATTCAGCCCCAGCATTTT.

A few counts support this clonotype. The CDR3 nucleotides are TGTGCCAGCGGGGACAGGGGTGCAGAGACCCAGTACTTC. As protein: CASGDRGAETQYF. The chain links TRBV9 to TRBJ2-5; TRBD1 agrees at 10 bases. Germline V gives CDR1 SGDLS, CDR2 YYNGEE. Trimming removed 7 bases from V and 4 bases from J; junction bases left unmatched: 4. This CDR3 comprises 13 residues.